This T cell receptor (beta chain) was sequenced in a study of T-cell reconstitution after alpha-beta-depleted transplantation in children. Researchers prepared the TCRbeta library using unique molecular identifiers, the study reports. Each CDR3 protein is one row after TCRdb ran MiXCR on the PCR reads. Of some 150,000 distinct CDR3 sequences detected, 8.8% appear once; the ten largest clones hold about a sixth. This clonotype was counted between two and nine times. This clonotype was sampled from a female patient aged 2-10 years who had a stem cell transplant for congenital amegakaryocytic thrombocytopenia, so the T cells may come from the graft donor. The source was PBMCs, mostly from graft donor cells, collected 180 days after TCRalphabeta/CD19-depleted stem cell transplant.

DNA for the CDR3: TGCAGCGTTTCCCCCGGGACTAGAGTAGATACGCAGTATTTT. Amino acid sequence: CSVSPGTRVDTQYF. V usage is TRBV29-1 and J usage is TRBJ2-3; 8 bases are a match to TRBD2. Germline CDR1 SQVTM, CDR2 ANQGSEA. V was clipped by 5 bases and J by 5 bases; unmatched bases: 9. CDR3 length: 14 residues.